Each of the 10 T cell receptor beta chains below was sequenced from the same sample in a study of T cell repertoires in cytomegalovirus infection. One entry per CDR3 protein, called by TCRdb with MiXCR from the reads. Among under 800,000 distinct CDR3 sequences listed, 24% were seen once. Sequenced sample: CD8+ T cells from PBMCs. These TCRs come from a human donor in good health (CMV status not recorded). Some clones in this sample may be carry-over from other donors' samples.

A few counts support this clonotype. V usage is TRBV29-1 and J usage is TRBJ1-2, with a possible D match to TRBD1 (5 bases). Looked up from germline, CDR1 is SQVTM and CDR2 is ANQGSEA. V was trimmed by 1 base and J by 4 bases, leaving 16 bases between them. The CDR3 extends over 15 amino acids. The CDR3 reads CSVEVRAGRSYGYTF. CDR3 coding DNA: TGCAGCGTTGAAGTCAGGGCAGGGAGGAGCTATGGCTACACCTTC.

The chain has TRBV5-5 and TRBJ2-1; 8 bases agree with TRBD2. Germline loops: CDR1 SGHKS, CDR2 YYEKEE (reference sequence). The CDR3 length is 14 residues. V gave up 1 base and J gave up 8 bases; unmatched junction bases: 5. CDR3 sequence: CASSLTGGGDEQFF. CDR3 bases: TGTGCCAGCAGCTTGACGGGGGGGGGAGATGAGCAGTTCTTC. Together with reference TRBV5-5 and TRBJ2-1, the CDR3 gives the full variable domain: DAGVTQSPTHLIKTRGQQVTLRCSPISGHKSVSWYQQVLGQGPQFIFQYYEKEERGRGNFPDRFSARQFPNYSSELNVNALLLGDSALYLCASSLTGGGDEQFFGPGTRLTVL.

This clonotype was counted at least ten times. V and J are TRBV7-9 and TRBJ1-1, with D unresolved. The ends were cut back, 6 bases at V and 4 bases at J, with 15 bases in the middle. Germline lookup yields CDR1 SEHNR and CDR2 FQNEAQ (reference sequence). CDR3 length equals 14 residues. Here the CDR3 DNA reads TGTGCCAGCAGGCCCGGGGAGGGCAGCACTGAAGCTTTCTTT. It translates to CASRPGEGSTEAFF.

J is TRBJ1-5 and V is TRBV24-1, with D hard to call. Germline loops: CDR1 KGHDR, CDR2 SFDVKD. The V end was cut by 9 bases, the J end by 0 bases, with 8 bases between. There are 13 residues in the CDR3. In DNA form, the CDR3 reads TGTGCCACCGCTGAATATAGCAATCAGCCCCAGCATTTT. This codes for CATAEYSNQPQHF.

This chain uses TRBV6-5 with TRBJ1-1, with D unclear. Looked up from germline, CDR1 is MNHEY and CDR2 is SVGAGI. V was trimmed by 0 bases and J by 5 bases, leaving 13 bases between them. The CDR3 totals 15 residues. The CDR3 DNA reads as TGTGCCAGCAGTTACTCGGGCTCCGGGTTAACTGAAGCTTTCTTT. Its protein is CASSYSGSGLTEAFF.

J is TRBJ1-5 and V is TRBV20-1, with a possible D match to TRBD1 (6 bases). V lost 0 bases, J lost 2 bases, and 11 bases lay in between. The CDR3 has 15 residues. Germline CDR1 DFQATT, CDR2 SNEGSKA (reference sequence). The chain's CDR3 is CSARDQGSGNQPQHF. The CDR3 DNA follows: TGCAGTGCTAGAGATCAGGGGTCCGGCAATCAGCCCCAGCATTTT.

The V and J genes are TRBV6-6 and TRBJ2-2; no clear D gene. The CDR3 has 12 amino acids. The V end was cut by 0 bases, the J end by 9 bases, with 5 bases between. Germline CDR1 MNHNY, CDR2 SVGAGI (reference sequence). The CDR3 region is CASSYSSRELFF. CDR3 sequence (DNA): TGTGCCAGCAGTTACTCGAGTAGGGAGCTGTTTTTT.

This clonotype was observed many times. The chain links TRBV7-8 to TRBJ2-2, with D perhaps matching TRBD2 (5 bases). The CDR3 has 14 amino acids. Germline V gene lookup returns CDR1 SGHVS and CDR2 FQNEAQ. Trimming cost V 6 bases and J 0 bases, with 8 bases left between them. Written as DNA, the CDR3 is TGTGCCAGCAGGACTATCCCGAACACCGGGGAGCTGTTTTTT. It is translated as CASRTIPNTGELFF.

This clonotype was seen a handful of times. The genes are TRBV25-1 and TRBJ1-6; TRBD1 agrees at 7 bases. The CDR3 runs to 16 residues. With 1 base clipped from V and 10 bases from J, the junction kept 10 bases outside the gene matches. The V gene's germline CDR1 is MGHDK and CDR2 SYGVNS. The DNA of the CDR3 is TGTGCCAGCAGTGAATGGGGGAGACAGGGAAGATCACCCCTCCACTTT. Protein sequence: CASSEWGRQGRSPLHF.

This clonotype was observed at least ten times. J is TRBJ2-3 and V is TRBV11-1; D is undetermined. CDR1 SGHAT and CDR2 FQDESV come from the germline V gene (reference sequence). V lost 1 base to trimming and J lost 0 bases, with 11 bases between them. The CDR3 is 16 amino acids. CDR3 bases: TGTGCCAGCAGCTTAGTCCATCAGGAGAGCACAGATACGCAGTATTTT. It yields the protein CASSLVHQESTDTQYF.